Reported below is one T cell receptor beta chain. TCRdb's copy holds only in-frame clones and misses some; the assay was immunoSEQ multiplex PCR. The data contain more than 80,000 clones, 90% to 96% of them singletons. The CDR3 covers 15 residues. V was pared by 0 bases and J by 8 bases, with 7 bases of the junction left unmatched. Germline loops: CDR1 SGHRS, CDR2 YFSETQ. The sample is drawn from a study of technical replicates of blood from several donors. The TCR comes from a human donor in good health. The V and J genes are TRBV5-1 and TRBJ2-1, with TRBD2 matching 8 bases. Material: T cells isolated from PBMCs. The CDR3: CASSLVSGSFYEQFF. In nucleotides, the CDR3 is TGCGCCAGCAGCTTGGTAAGCGGGAGTTTCTATGAGCAGTTCTTC.